This TCR beta chain was documented in a study of shared clonotypes between healthy human individuals. The CDR3 loop spans 15 amino acids. CDR1 and CDR2 from the germline V gene are SGHRS and YFSETQ. V shed 5 bases and J 6 bases; nucleotides not matched to a gene: 6. The protocol was immunoSEQ multiplex PCR, while the TCRdb copy is restricted to in-frame clones and leaves out a portion. Of over 400,000 clones detected, approximately 81% appear once; the ten largest clones hold approximately 11%. Source material: PBMCs. The J gene is TRBJ2-1, the V gene TRBV5-1; 12 positions agree with TRBD1. The source of this sequence is a woman in her forties in good health. Some clones in this sample may be carry-over from other donors' samples. CDR3: CASRGTGGPINEQFF. CDR3 bases: TGCGCCAGCAGGGGGACAGGGGGCCCTATCAATGAGCAGTTCTTC.